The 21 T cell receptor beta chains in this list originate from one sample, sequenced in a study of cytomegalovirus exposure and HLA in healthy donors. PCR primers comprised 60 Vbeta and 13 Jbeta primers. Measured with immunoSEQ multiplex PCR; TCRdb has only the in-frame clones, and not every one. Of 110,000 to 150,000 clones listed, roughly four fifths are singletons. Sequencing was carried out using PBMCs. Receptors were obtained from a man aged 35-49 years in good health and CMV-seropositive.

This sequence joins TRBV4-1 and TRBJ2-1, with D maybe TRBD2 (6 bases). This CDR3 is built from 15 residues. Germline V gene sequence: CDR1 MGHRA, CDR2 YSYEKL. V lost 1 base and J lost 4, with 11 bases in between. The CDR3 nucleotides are TGCGCCAGCAGCCAAGTTGGACTACCATACAATGAGCAGTTCTTC. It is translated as CASSQVGLPYNEQFF.

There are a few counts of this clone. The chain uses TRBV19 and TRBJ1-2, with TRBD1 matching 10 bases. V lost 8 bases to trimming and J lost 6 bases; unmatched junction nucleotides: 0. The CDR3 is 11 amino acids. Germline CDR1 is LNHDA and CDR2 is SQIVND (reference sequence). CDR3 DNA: TGTGCCAGTGACAGGGGGCATGGCTACACCTTC. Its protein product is CASDRGHGYTF.

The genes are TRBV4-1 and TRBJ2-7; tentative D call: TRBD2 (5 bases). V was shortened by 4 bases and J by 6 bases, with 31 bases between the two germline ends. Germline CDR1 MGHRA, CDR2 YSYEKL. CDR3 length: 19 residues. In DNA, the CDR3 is TGCGCCAGCAGCCCCCTTGGAGAAGCGGAGCAGGAAAGGTTCGTCGAGCAGTACTTC. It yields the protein CASSPLGEAEQERFVEQYF.

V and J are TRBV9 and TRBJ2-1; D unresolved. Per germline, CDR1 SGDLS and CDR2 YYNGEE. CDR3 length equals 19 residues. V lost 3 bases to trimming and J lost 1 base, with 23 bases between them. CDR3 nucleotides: TGTGCCAGCAGCGCCCCCGGCGGCCTCACCAGAAGGTCCTACAATGAGCAGTTCTTC. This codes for CASSAPGGLTRRSYNEQFF.

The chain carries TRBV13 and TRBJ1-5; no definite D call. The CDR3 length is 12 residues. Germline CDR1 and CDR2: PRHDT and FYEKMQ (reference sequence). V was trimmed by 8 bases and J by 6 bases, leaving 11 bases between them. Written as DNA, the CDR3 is TGTGCCAGCGGACGGAGGGTTCAGCCCCAGCATTTT. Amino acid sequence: CASGRRVQPQHF.

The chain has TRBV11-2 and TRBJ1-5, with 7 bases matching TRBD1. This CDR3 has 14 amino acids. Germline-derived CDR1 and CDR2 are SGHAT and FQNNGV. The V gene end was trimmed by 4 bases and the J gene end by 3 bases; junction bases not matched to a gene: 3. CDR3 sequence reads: CASSSTGSNQPQHF. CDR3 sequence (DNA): TGTGCCAGCAGCTCGACAGGGTCCAATCAGCCCCAGCATTTT.

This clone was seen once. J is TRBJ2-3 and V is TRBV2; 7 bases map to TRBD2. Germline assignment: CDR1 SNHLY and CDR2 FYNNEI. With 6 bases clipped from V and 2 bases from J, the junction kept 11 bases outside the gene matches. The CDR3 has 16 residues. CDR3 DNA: TGTGCCAGCAGCGGGAGGCAGGGAGCTTTCACAGATACGCAGTATTTT. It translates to CASSGRQGAFTDTQYF.

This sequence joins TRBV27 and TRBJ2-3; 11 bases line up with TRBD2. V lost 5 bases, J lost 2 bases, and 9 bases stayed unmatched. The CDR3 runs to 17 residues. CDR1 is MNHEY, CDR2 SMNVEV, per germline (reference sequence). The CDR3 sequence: CASSDGLAGPLTDTQYF. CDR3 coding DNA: TGTGCCAGCAGTGACGGACTAGCGGGCCCCCTCACAGATACGCAGTATTTT.

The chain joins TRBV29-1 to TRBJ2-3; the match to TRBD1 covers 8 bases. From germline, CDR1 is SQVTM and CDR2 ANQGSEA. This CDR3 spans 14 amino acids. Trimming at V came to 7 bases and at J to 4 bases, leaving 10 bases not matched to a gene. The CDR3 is CSGIQGARADTQYF. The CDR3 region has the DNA TGCAGCGGAATTCAGGGGGCGCGGGCAGATACGCAGTATTTT.

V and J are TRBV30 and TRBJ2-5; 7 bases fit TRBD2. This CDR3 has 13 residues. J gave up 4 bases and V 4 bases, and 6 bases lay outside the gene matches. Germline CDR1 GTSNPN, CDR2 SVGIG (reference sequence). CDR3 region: CAWTLGGIETQYF. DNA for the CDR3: TGTGCCTGGACCTTGGGAGGGATAGAGACCCAGTACTTC.

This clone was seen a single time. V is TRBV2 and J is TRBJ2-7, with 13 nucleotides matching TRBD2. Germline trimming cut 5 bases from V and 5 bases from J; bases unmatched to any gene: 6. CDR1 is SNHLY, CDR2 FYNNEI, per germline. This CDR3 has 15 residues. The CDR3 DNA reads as TGTGCCAGCAGTCAGGTGGGACTAGCGGGGAACGAGCAGTACTTC. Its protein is CASSQVGLAGNEQYF.

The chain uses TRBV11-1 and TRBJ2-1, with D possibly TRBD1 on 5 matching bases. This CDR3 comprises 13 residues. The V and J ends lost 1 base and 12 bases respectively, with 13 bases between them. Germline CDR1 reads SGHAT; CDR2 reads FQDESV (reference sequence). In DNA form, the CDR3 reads TGTGCCAGCAGCTTAGACCCACAGGATAGGCAGTTCTTC. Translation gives CASSLDPQDRQFF.

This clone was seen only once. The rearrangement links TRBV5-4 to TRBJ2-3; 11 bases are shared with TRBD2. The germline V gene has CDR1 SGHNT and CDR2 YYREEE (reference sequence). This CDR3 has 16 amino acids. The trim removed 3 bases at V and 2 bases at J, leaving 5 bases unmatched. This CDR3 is CASSWGLAELTDTQYF. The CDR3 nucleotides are TGTGCCAGCAGCTGGGGACTAGCGGAACTCACAGATACGCAGTATTTT.

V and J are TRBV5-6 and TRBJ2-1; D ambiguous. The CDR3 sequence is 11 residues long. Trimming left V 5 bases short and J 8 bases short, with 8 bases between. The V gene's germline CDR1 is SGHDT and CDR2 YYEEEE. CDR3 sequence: CASRNFDEQFF. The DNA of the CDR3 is TGTGCCAGCAGGAACTTCGATGAGCAGTTCTTC.

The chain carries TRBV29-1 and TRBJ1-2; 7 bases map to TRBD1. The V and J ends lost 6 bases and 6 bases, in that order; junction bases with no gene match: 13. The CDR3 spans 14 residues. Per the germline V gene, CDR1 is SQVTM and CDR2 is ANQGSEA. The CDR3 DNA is TGCAGCGTCTACAAGCCAGGGGGGAGAAATGGCTACACCTTC. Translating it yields CSVYKPGGRNGYTF.

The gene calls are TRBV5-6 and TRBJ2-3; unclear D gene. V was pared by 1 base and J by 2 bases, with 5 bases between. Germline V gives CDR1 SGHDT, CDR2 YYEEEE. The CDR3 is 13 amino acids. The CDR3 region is CASSLLPTDTQYF. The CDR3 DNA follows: TGTGCCAGCAGCTTGCTCCCCACAGATACGCAGTATTTT.

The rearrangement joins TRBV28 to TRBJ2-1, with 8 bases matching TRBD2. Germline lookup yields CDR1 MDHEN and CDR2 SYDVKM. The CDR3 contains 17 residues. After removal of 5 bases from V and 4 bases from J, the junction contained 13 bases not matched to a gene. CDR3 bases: TGTGCCAGCAGTCCCACCCTAGGCGGGAGGATTTACAATGAGCAGTTCTTC. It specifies CASSPTLGGRIYNEQFF.

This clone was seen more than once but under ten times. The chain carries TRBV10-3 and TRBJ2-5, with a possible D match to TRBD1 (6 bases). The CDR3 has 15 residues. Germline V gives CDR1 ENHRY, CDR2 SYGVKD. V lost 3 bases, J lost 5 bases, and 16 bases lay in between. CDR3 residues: CAISEEDRLLETQYF. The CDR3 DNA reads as TGTGCCATCAGTGAAGAGGACAGACTCCTGGAGACCCAGTACTTC.

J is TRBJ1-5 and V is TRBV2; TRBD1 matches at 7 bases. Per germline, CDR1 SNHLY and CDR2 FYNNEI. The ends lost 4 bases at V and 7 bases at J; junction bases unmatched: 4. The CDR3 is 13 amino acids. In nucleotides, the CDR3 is TGTGCCAGCAGTGTGAGGGGGCACCAGCCCCAGCATTTT. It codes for CASSVRGHQPQHF.

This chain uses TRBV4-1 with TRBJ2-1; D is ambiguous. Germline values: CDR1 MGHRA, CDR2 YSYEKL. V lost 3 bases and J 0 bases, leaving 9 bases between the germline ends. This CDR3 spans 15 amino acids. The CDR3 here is CASSQHLSSYNEQFF. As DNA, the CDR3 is TGCGCCAGCAGCCAGCACCTGAGCTCCTACAATGAGCAGTTCTTC.

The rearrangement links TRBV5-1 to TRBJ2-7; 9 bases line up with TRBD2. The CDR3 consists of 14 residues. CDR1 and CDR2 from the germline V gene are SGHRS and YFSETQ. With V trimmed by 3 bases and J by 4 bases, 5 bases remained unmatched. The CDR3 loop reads CASSWAGGPYEQYF. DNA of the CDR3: TGCGCCAGCAGCTGGGCGGGAGGGCCTTACGAGCAGTACTTC.